This TCR beta chain comes out of a study of blood T cell repertoires in COVID-19. Overall study: PBMCs, B-cell-depleted T cells, or T cells provided the cDNA or gDNA that made up the material.

Clones were sequenced by immunoSEQ multiplex PCR, and TCRdb holds only the in-frame ones, with some missing. The table has 200,000 to 300,000 clones, about four fifths seen once; the top ten hold over 7.5%. CDR3 length: 15 amino acids. V lost 3 bases, J lost 3 bases, and 5 bases stayed unmatched. The germline V gene encodes CDR1 MNHNY and CDR2 SVGAGI (reference sequence). The TCR sequence derives from a woman over 75 with acute or convalescent COVID-19. The rearrangement uses TRBV6-6 and TRBJ1-5; TRBD1 aligns across 7 bases. Sequenced input: peripheral blood. Here the CDR3 DNA reads TGTGCCAGCAGTTATCGACAGGGTACCAATCAGCCCCAGCATTTT. This encodes CASSYRQGTNQPQHF.